The clone carrying this T cell receptor beta chain showed up just a few times. What it binds is unknown. Template switching supplied a universal primer site; unique molecular identifiers were carried on the cDNA. TCRdb used MiXCR to reprocess the 5' RACE reads, holding one entry per CDR3 protein. This table holds fewer than 900,000 distinct CDR3 sequences, around 20% found once. This record belongs to a study of identical twins. Trimming at V came to 2 bases and at J to 6 bases, leaving 8 bases not matched to a gene. CDR1 MNHNS and CDR2 SASEGT come from the germline V gene. CDR3 length equals 15 residues. Findings and caveats of the study: Insertions were fewer in abundant cord blood beta clonotypes, whereas memory repertoires showed none of this pattern.

This sample also appeared in a second study, on T cells expressing NK-cell markers. That work states: Among the eight sequenced donors, seven tested HCMV-seropositive and one tested seronegative. More than 5 donors had dominant NKG2C+ clonotypes that comprised about 1.0-8% of their CD8+ T cells.

The genes are TRBV6-1 and TRBJ1-1; 8 nucleotides align to TRBD1. Input material: PBMCs. This TCR came from a woman under 30 in good health. Written as DNA, the CDR3 is TGTGCCAGCAGTGAATATGAGACAGGGGACGCTGAAGCTTTCTTT. Translating gives CASSEYETGDAEAFF.